The 26 T cell receptor beta chains reported below all come from one sample, sequenced in a study of long-term antiretroviral therapy in people with HIV. Run at survey level, the immunoSEQ assay was version v3.0. TCRdb's copy holds only in-frame clones and misses some; the assay was immunoSEQ multiplex PCR. The table shows 35,000 or so clones, with around 94% occurring only once. The material sequenced was unsorted PBMCs, taken 4.1 years after starting antiretroviral therapy. These receptors all stem from a woman in her fifties or sixties with HIV.

This clone was observed a single time. The J gene is TRBJ2-1, the V gene TRBV6-1; TRBD1 might be the D (5 bases). There are 13 residues in the CDR3. V dropped 2 bases and J dropped 11 bases, with 13 bases sitting between them. In germline, CDR1 is MNHNS, CDR2 SASEGT. The CDR3 loop is CASSESAQGQQFF. CDR3 DNA sequence: TGTGCCAGCAGTGAATCGGCCCAGGGTCAGCAGTTCTTC.

The CDR3 coding sequence is TGTGCCAGCAGCTTATTGCCGGGGGGGGGATTTACGCAGTATTTT. Its protein product is CASSLLPGGGFTQYF. The chain is built from TRBV7-2 and TRBJ2-3, with 8 nucleotides matching TRBD2. The CDR3 loop spans 15 amino acids. Germline CDR1 reads SGHTA; CDR2 reads FQGNSA. V trimming: 2 bases; J trimming: 8 bases; junction bases outside the gene matches: 9. Variable domain in full (rest from reference TRBV7-2 and TRBJ2-3): GAGVSQSPSNKVTEKGKDVELRCDPISGHTALYWYRQSLGQGLEFLIYFQGNSAPDKSGLPSDRFSAERTGGSVSTLTIQRTQQEDSAVYLCASSLLPGGGFTQYFGPGTRLTVL.

The genes are TRBV9 and TRBJ2-5; the match to TRBD2 covers 9 bases. This CDR3 is 17 amino acids long. The V gene's germline CDR1 is SGDLS and CDR2 YYNGEE. The trim removed 0 bases at V and 1 base at J, leaving 7 bases unmatched. CDR3 in amino acids: CASSVGPRRGGQETQYF. The CDR3 bases are TGTGCCAGCAGCGTAGGTCCCAGGCGGGGGGGCCAAGAGACCCAGTACTTC.

This clone was recorded a few times. The chain uses TRBV5-6 and TRBJ1-2, with D hard to call. Germline V lookup: CDR1 SGHDT, CDR2 YYEEEE. The CDR3 totals 14 residues. V lost 4 bases to trimming and J lost 3 bases, with 13 bases between them. In DNA form, the CDR3 reads TGTGCCAGCAGCGGACCCGACATCCACTATGGCTACACCTTC. Its protein product is CASSGPDIHYGYTF.

The rearrangement joins TRBV5-8 to TRBJ1-5; the D gene is possibly TRBD1 (5 bases). This CDR3 has 14 amino acids. The V and J ends lost 1 base and 7 bases respectively, with 12 bases between them. Germline values: CDR1 SGHTS, CDR2 YDEGEE. The CDR3 coding sequence is TGTGCCAGCAGCTTGTTTGGGGACGCCCAGCCCCAGCATTTT. It encodes CASSLFGDAQPQHF.

This chain uses TRBV4-2 with TRBJ1-2, with TRBD1 matching 9 bases. V was pared by 0 bases and J by 4 bases, with 6 bases of the junction left unmatched. CDR1 is LGHNA, CDR2 YNFKEQ, per germline. This CDR3 comprises 16 residues. CDR3 loop: CASSQEGQGRSYGYTF. The CDR3 nucleotides are TGTGCCAGCAGCCAAGAAGGACAGGGGAGGAGCTATGGCTACACCTTC.

The V gene is TRBV7-3, the J gene TRBJ2-5; 8 bases are a match to TRBD1. Trimming removed 5 bases from V and 11 bases from J; junction bases left unmatched: 10. This CDR3 is built from 13 residues. Per the germline V gene, CDR1 is SGHTA and CDR2 is FQGTGA. The CDR3 nucleotides read TGTGCCAGCAGCAGATCCGGGACAGGAGTTCAGTACTTC. Translated: CASSRSGTGVQYF.

The chain employs TRBV6-5 and TRBJ1-6; 9 nucleotides line up with TRBD1. V gave up 9 bases and J gave up 7 bases; unmatched junction bases: 4. CDR1 is MNHEY and CDR2 is SVGAGI in the germline V gene. The CDR3 spans 13 residues. Here the CDR3 reads CASSDRGNSPLHF. DNA for the CDR3: TGTGCCAGTTCGGACAGGGGAAATTCACCCCTCCACTTT.

This chain links TRBV7-2 with TRBJ2-3; TRBD1 or TRBD2 may be the D gene (6 bases each). The CDR3 runs to 16 residues. V lost 5 bases and J 0 bases, leaving 15 bases between the germline ends. Per the germline V gene, CDR1 is SGHTA and CDR2 is FQGNSA. CDR3 loop: CASSTIGGPSTDTQYF. Here the CDR3 DNA reads TGTGCCAGCAGCACCATTGGGGGGCCTAGCACAGATACGCAGTATTTT.

A single count supports this clone. The chain recombines TRBV10-1 with TRBJ1-5; 8 bases are shared with TRBD1. The CDR3 contains 15 residues. V lost 5 bases and J lost 4; bases outside the gene matches: 7. Germline lookup yields CDR1 WNHNN and CDR2 SYGVQD (reference sequence). The CDR3 spells CASSSNRGGNQPQHF. The CDR3 nucleotides are TGCGCCAGCAGTTCAAACAGGGGGGGAAATCAGCCCCAGCATTTT.

CDR3 amino acids: CASRTEGGYGYTF. In DNA, the CDR3 is TGTGCCAGCAGGACCGAGGGGGGCTATGGCTACACCTTC. V and J are TRBV6-5 and TRBJ1-2, with D maybe TRBD1 (6 bases). Between the trimmed V and J ends, which lost 6 bases and 4 bases, there was a span of 12 bases. This CDR3 is built from 13 residues. Per the germline V gene, CDR1 is MNHEY and CDR2 is SVGAGI.

The chain joins TRBV7-6 to TRBJ2-7; 10 nucleotides agree with TRBD1. This CDR3 has 15 residues. J gave up 2 bases and V 5 bases, and 6 bases lay outside the gene matches. Germline V lookup: CDR1 SGHVS, CDR2 FNYEAQ. The CDR3 sequence is CASSQGDRGAYEQYF. The CDR3 bases are TGTGCCAGCAGCCAGGGGGACAGGGGCGCCTACGAGCAGTACTTC. Full variable domain (rest looked up from reference TRBV7-6 and TRBJ2-7): GAGVSQSPRYKVTKRGQDVALRCDPISGHVSLYWYRQALGQGPEFLTYFNYEAQQDKSGLPNDRFSAERPEGSISTLTIQRTEQRDSAMYRCASSQGDRGAYEQYFGPGTRLTVT.

J is TRBJ1-2 and V is TRBV5-4, with D possibly TRBD1 on 6 matching bases. The CDR3 extends over 16 amino acids. Per the germline V gene, CDR1 is SGHNT and CDR2 is YYREEE (reference sequence). The germline V and J ends were trimmed by 1 base and 4 bases, with 17 bases remaining between them. CDR3 sequence reads: CASSLKGGRGGYGYTF. CDR3 sequence (DNA): TGTGCCAGCAGCTTGAAAGGGGGTCGCGGGGGCTATGGCTACACCTTC.

This chain uses TRBV25-1 with TRBJ2-5; D unclear. Germline-derived CDR1 and CDR2 are MGHDK and SYGVNS. The V and J ends lost 3 bases and 6 bases respectively, with 8 bases between them. The CDR3 is 12 amino acids. CDR3: CASSDLAQTQYF. In DNA form, the CDR3 reads TGTGCCAGCAGTGATTTAGCCCAGACCCAGTACTTC.

This clone was counted a single time. This chain joins TRBV5-8 and TRBJ2-7, with 11 bases lining up with TRBD1. After removal of 4 bases from V and 0 bases from J, the junction contained 6 bases not matched to a gene. Germline assignment: CDR1 SGHTS and CDR2 YDEGEE. The CDR3 sequence is 16 residues long. Written as DNA, the CDR3 is TGTGCCAGCAGCCGGCGTGGGACAGGGGGCTCCTACGAGCAGTACTTC. This sequence encodes CASSRRGTGGSYEQYF.

The chain uses TRBV27 and TRBJ2-3; 8 positions match TRBD2. The CDR3 extends over 16 amino acids. The trim removed 10 bases at V and 7 bases at J, leaving 19 bases unmatched. The germline V gene has CDR1 MNHEY and CDR2 SMNVEV (reference sequence). CDR3 in amino acids: CATIRAGGGIVNTQYF. CDR3 DNA: TGTGCCACGATTCGGGCGGGGGGCGGTATAGTCAATACGCAGTATTTT.

The rearrangement joins TRBV7-9 to TRBJ2-7; the D gene is possibly TRBD2 (5 bases). The CDR3 length is 15 residues. V was clipped by 3 bases and J by 3 bases, with 15 bases between them. Per germline, CDR1 SEHNR and CDR2 FQNEAQ (reference sequence). DNA of the CDR3: TGTGCCAGCAGCTTTTTCCTAGCACAAGACTACGAGCAGTACTTC. Translation: CASSFFLAQDYEQYF. The full variable domain, completed using reference TRBV7-9 and TRBJ2-7, is DTGVSQNPRHKITKRGQNVTFRCDPISEHNRLYWYRQTLGQGPEFLTYFQNEAQLEKSRLLSDRFSAERPKGSFSTLEIQRTEQGDSAMYLCASSFFLAQDYEQYFGPGTRLTVT.

The chain employs TRBV6-4 and TRBJ1-5, with a tentative D call TRBD1 (6 bases). Looked up from germline, CDR1 is MRHNA and CDR2 is SNTAGT. CDR3 size: 15 residues. V lost 3 bases and J 0 bases, leaving 9 bases between the germline ends. The CDR3 DNA reads TGTGCCAGCAGTGAGGGGACATTTAGCAATCAGCCCCAGCATTTT. Amino acids: CASSEGTFSNQPQHF.

The chain combines TRBV30 with TRBJ1-1, with 7 nucleotides matching TRBD1. V lost 3 bases and J lost 7; bases outside the gene matches: 14. The CDR3 totals 15 residues. CDR1 is GTSNPN and CDR2 is SVGIG in the germline V gene (reference sequence). This CDR3 is CAWSLPGRRDSEAFF. Here the CDR3 DNA reads TGTGCCTGGAGCCTCCCCGGCAGGAGGGACAGTGAAGCTTTCTTT. The entire variable domain, with the rest obtained from reference TRBV30 and TRBJ1-1, is as follows: SQTIHQWPATLVQPVGSPLSLECTVEGTSNPNLYWYRQAAGRGLQLLFYSVGIGQISSEVPQNLSASRPQDRQFILSSKKLLLSDSGFYLCAWSLPGRRDSEAFFGQGTRLTVV.

The chain joins TRBV5-1 to TRBJ1-5, with TRBD1 as a possible D gene (5 bases). The CDR3 consists of 15 residues. Germline V gene lookup returns CDR1 SGHRS and CDR2 YFSETQ. Trimming took off 0 bases at V and 0 bases at J, with 7 bases between the two ends. The DNA for the CDR3 is TGCGCCAGCAGCTTGGAGGGGATTAGCAATCAGCCCCAGCATTTT. Residues: CASSLEGISNQPQHF. The full variable domain, rest sourced from reference TRBV5-1 and TRBJ1-5, is KAGVTQTPRYLIKTRGQQVTLSCSPISGHRSVSWYQQTPGQGLQFLFEYFSETQRNKGNFPGRFSGRQFSNSRSEMNVSTLELGDSALYLCASSLEGISNQPQHFGDGTRLSIL.

Note on this clone: A junction end diverges from the germline sequence, so it may reflect a read error. The J gene is TRBJ2-7, the V gene TRBV7-7, with D unresolved. Looked up from germline, CDR1 is SSHAT and CDR2 is FNYEAQ (reference sequence). The CDR3 spans 13 residues. The CDR3 sequence is CASSLGPSYEQYF. CDR3 in DNA: TGTGCTAGCAGCTTAGGCCCCTCCTACGAGCAGTACTTC.

The CDR3 loop is CASSFFQGAPNEKLFF. The CDR3, as DNA: TGTGCCAGCAGCTTTTTTCAGGGGGCTCCTAATGAAAAACTGTTTTTT. The chain combines TRBV7-9 with TRBJ1-4; 8 bases fit TRBD1. V dropped 3 bases and J dropped 3; count of bases not matched to a gene: 6. From germline, CDR1 is SEHNR and CDR2 FQNEAQ (reference sequence). The CDR3 consists of 16 residues.

J is TRBJ1-6 and V is TRBV19; maybe TRBD1 (5 bases). V was cut by 5 bases and J by 3 bases, with 11 bases left in between. Germline V gives CDR1 LNHDA, CDR2 SQIVND (reference sequence). The CDR3 is 15 amino acids. As DNA, the CDR3 is TGTGCCAGTAGTCCCCTGGGGGTCTATAATTCACCCCTCCACTTT. Its translation: CASSPLGVYNSPLHF.

The chain joins TRBV15 to TRBJ2-6; D gene uncertain. Germline-derived CDR1 and CDR2 are LNHNV and YYDKDF (reference sequence). This CDR3 has 15 amino acids. V was cut by 1 base and J by 0 bases, with 4 bases left in between. The CDR3 DNA reads TGTGCCACCAGCAGAGGGGGCTCTGGGGCCAACGTCCTGACTTTC. Translation: CATSRGGSGANVLTF.

This chain uses TRBV2 with TRBJ2-2; 7 bases line up with TRBD1. With 6 bases clipped from V and 5 bases from J, the junction kept 9 bases outside the gene matches. Germline V gives CDR1 SNHLY, CDR2 FYNNEI. CDR3 size: 15 residues. CDR3 residues: CASSAQGIRTGELFF. DNA for the CDR3: TGTGCCAGCAGCGCACAGGGGATTCGAACCGGGGAGCTGTTTTTT.

This chain connects TRBV7-2 to TRBJ1-1; D uncertain. CDR3 size: 13 residues. With 5 bases removed from V and 1 base from J, the gap between germline ends came to 8 bases. Germline loops: CDR1 SGHTA, CDR2 FQGNSA. CDR3 nucleotides: TGTGCCAGCAGCCCCGCAGGGAACACTGAAGCTTTCTTT. Amino acid sequence: CASSPAGNTEAFF.